These T cell receptor beta chains were read from a single sample in a study of T cells in Graves' hyperthyroidism and ophthalmopathy. TCRdb re-derived calls from the multiplex PCR reads in MiXCR, one entry per CDR3 protein. The top ten hold approximately 10% of the sample, which has roughly 700,000 distinct CDR3 sequences, 11% to 15% seen once. Sequenced sample: blood. The receptor set was obtained from a woman aged 18-29 years with Graves' hyperthyroidism. Both conserved end residues are part of each CDR3. D genes are given only for firm matches. The size entry is marked missing in some rows and otherwise reads once, few, many or a size class.

cdr3_length | j_call | v_call | clone_size | d_call | cdr3_nt | cdr3_aa
15 | TRBJ2-5 | TRBV28 | many | - | TGTGCCAGCAGTGCTCCCAGGGATGGGAGCGAGACCCAGTACTTC | CASSAPRDGSETQYF
17 | TRBJ1-2 | TRBV7-9 | - | - | TGTGCCAGCAGCTTAACCGGCGCAGCTCAAGAGCTTGACGGCTACACCTTC | CASSLTGAAQELDGYTF
14 | TRBJ2-4 | TRBV6-2/TRBV6-3 | few | TRBD1 | TGTGCCAGCAACCTGCAGGGGGCAGGAAACATTCAGTACTTC | CASNLQGAGNIQYF
19 | TRBJ2-1 | TRBV7-8 | - | TRBD1 | TGTGCCAGCAGCCGCACGAATCGATGGACAGGCAGCTCCTACAATGAGCAGTTCTTC | CASSRTNRWTGSSYNEQFF
14 | TRBJ1-2 | TRBV7-9 | many | - | TGTGCCAGCAGCCCCGCGGGCGGAAACTATGGCTACACCTTC | CASSPAGGNYGYTF
16 | TRBJ1-1 | TRBV7-3 | - | - | TGTGCCAGCAGCTTAAACCCAGCCGTTTTGAACACTGAAGCTTTCTTT | CASSLNPAVLNTEAFF
16 | TRBJ2-1 | TRBV19 | - | - | TGTGCCAGTAGTATTTACGGCAAGGGGCCAGTCAATGAGCAGTTCTTC | CASSIYGKGPVNEQFF
15 | TRBJ2-7 | TRBV11-3 | many | TRBD1 | TGTGCCAGCAGCCCGTCCGGGACAGTTTCCTACGAGCAGTACTTC | CASSPSGTVSYEQYF
16 | TRBJ1-4 | TRBV4-1 | - | - | TGCGCCAGCAGCCCTACGACGGGGGGGGCCGATGAAAAACTGTTTTTT | CASSPTTGGADEKLFF
18 | TRBJ2-3 | TRBV7-3 | few | TRBD2 | TGTGCCAGCAGCTCCCTACCTCCGGGACTAGCGCCTTCGGGTACGCAGTATTTT | CASSSLPPGLAPSGTQYF
16 | TRBJ2-2 | TRBV11-3 | - | - | TGTGCCAGCAGCTTGGAGACTAGGAGAAACACCGGGGAGCTGTTTTTT | CASSLETRRNTGELFF
16 | TRBJ2-7 | TRBV18 | - | - | TGTGCCGGCTCACCTTTGGCTAGCGTGGCCCACTACGAGCAGTACTTC | CAGSPLASVAHYEQYF
17 | TRBJ2-3 | TRBV11-2 | many | - | TGTGCCAGCAGCTTAGTGTTCATTGGGAAGAGCACAGATACGCAGTATTTT | CASSLVFIGKSTDTQYF
15 | TRBJ2-3 | TRBV6-2/TRBV6-3 | few | - | TGTGCCAGCAGTACCTTTTCGGGGGGCACAGATACGCAGTATTTT | CASSTFSGGTDTQYF
16 | TRBJ2-3 | TRBV2 | few | TRBD2 | TGTGCCAGCAGACGGGGACTAGCGGGGAGCACAGATACGCAGTATTTT | CASRRGLAGSTDTQYF
14 | TRBJ2-7 | TRBV29-1 | - | TRBD2 | TGCAGCGTAAGACTAGCGGGAGGGGCCTACGAGCAGTACTTC | CSVRLAGGAYEQYF
16 | TRBJ2-2 | TRBV5-5 | - | - | TGTGCCAGCAGTCCTCCGAATAACATAGCGACCGGGGAGCTGTTTTTT | CASSPPNNIATGELFF
17 | TRBJ2-3 | TRBV7-9 | few | - | TGTGCCAGCAGCTCCCTAGGTGGCAGGGGCGGCGCAGATACGCAGTATTTT | CASSSLGGRGGADTQYF
11 | TRBJ2-1 | TRBV30 | many | - | TGTGCCTGCTCTAGTCACAATGAGCAGTTCTTC | CACSSHNEQFF
17 | TRBJ2-1 | TRBV9 | few | TRBD2 | TGTGCCAGCAGCGACCATATAGCGGGCCACTCCTACAATGAGCAGTTCTTC | CASSDHIAGHSYNEQFF
18 | TRBJ2-3 | TRBV20-1 | many | TRBD2 | TGCAGTGCTATGCCACTACCCGGACTAGCGGGGGCACCAGATACGCAGTATTTT | CSAMPLPGLAGAPDTQYF
15 | TRBJ1-5 | TRBV20-1 | many | TRBD1 | TGCAGTGCTAGGGCGGGATCAGGGGGCGATCAGCCCCAGCATTTT | CSARAGSGGDQPQHF
14 | TRBJ2-1 | TRBV2 | many | - | TGTGCCAGCACGGATCCTACCGCCTACAATGAGCAGTTCTTC | CASTDPTAYNEQFF
14 | TRBJ1-1 | TRBV20-1 | - | - | TGCAGTGCTAGAGATCCCGCAGGGAACACTGAAGCTTTCTTT | CSARDPAGNTEAFF
15 | TRBJ1-5 | TRBV28 | many | TRBD1 | TGTGCCAGCAGTCCCGGGACAGGGGGTGAACAGCCCCAGCATTTT | CASSPGTGGEQPQHF
16 | TRBJ2-1 | TRBV30 | many | TRBD2 | TGTGCCTGGAGGCACCTAGCGGGAGGGCGCTACAATGAGCAGTTCTTC | CAWRHLAGGRYNEQFF
15 | TRBJ2-5 | TRBV4-1 | - | - | TGCGCCAGCAGCCAAGAATTAAGAAGACAAGAGACCCAGTACTTC | CASSQELRRQETQYF
14 | TRBJ2-7 | TRBV18 | - | - | TGTGCCAGCTCACCGGCCTTAAACTCCTACGAGCAGTACTTC | CASSPALNSYEQYF
13 | TRBJ1-5 | TRBV19 | - | - | TGTGCCAGTAGTCGAACAGGGTGGCAGCCCCAGCATTTT | CASSRTGWQPQHF
16 | TRBJ2-1 | TRBV20-1 | many | - | TGCAGTGCCAGGGGGGGCGACGGGGCTTACTACAATGAGCAGTTCTTC | CSARGGDGAYYNEQFF
15 | TRBJ2-3 | TRBV24-1 | - | TRBD1 | TGTGCCACCAGTGACCCCGGGACAGGAGGAAATACGCAGTATTTT | CATSDPGTGGNTQYF
14 | TRBJ2-5 | TRBV28 | few | - | TGTGCCAGCGGTCCGTGGGATCCTCAAGAGACCCAGTACTTC | CASGPWDPQETQYF
13 | TRBJ1-4 | TRBV20-1 | many | - | TGCAGTGCTAGAATCCAGGGTCGTGAAAAACTGTTTTTT | CSARIQGREKLFF
14 | TRBJ1-4 | TRBV12-3/TRBV12-4 | many | - | TGTGCCAGCAGCCCCTTGTCAACTAATGAAAAACTGTTTTTT | CASSPLSTNEKLFF
14 | TRBJ2-1 | TRBV11-2 | - | - | TGTGCCAGCAGGTCGGATGGCCACTTTCGAGAGCAGTTCTTC | CASRSDGHFREQFF
19 | TRBJ2-3 | TRBV7-2 | many | - | TGTGCCAGCACTGGGGGGATTACTAGCAGGGGTTTCGGCACAGATACGCAGTATTTT | CASTGGITSRGFGTDTQYF
16 | TRBJ2-1 | TRBV7-3 | many | - | TGTGCCAGCAGCCTCTGGGCGACGAGCTCCTACAATGAGCAGTTCTTC | CASSLWATSSYNEQFF
14 | TRBJ2-2 | TRBV2 | many | - | TGTGCCACCGGGGCAGGGGCGAACACCGGGGAGCTGTTTTTT | CATGAGANTGELFF
14 | TRBJ2-7 | TRBV29-1 | few | - | TGCAGCGTTGAAGATAACTGGGCAGGGAACGAGCAGTACTTC | CSVEDNWAGNEQYF
14 | TRBJ2-1 | TRBV2 | many | - | TGTGCCAGCAAGGAGCGGACAAACTACAATGAGCAGTTCTTC | CASKERTNYNEQFF
17 | TRBJ2-1 | TRBV18 | few | - | TGTGCCAGCTCACCACAGAAAGGACAGTATACCTACAATGAGCAGTTCTTC | CASSPQKGQYTYNEQFF
13 | TRBJ1-3 | TRBV11-1 | many | - | TGTGCCAGCAGCTCCGTTGACGGGGACACCATATATTTT | CASSSVDGDTIYF
15 | TRBJ1-2 | TRBV9 | few | - | TGTGCCAGCAGCGCCTCCTGGGACCTCCACTATGGCTACACCTTC | CASSASWDLHYGYTF
19 | TRBJ2-1 | TRBV9 | few | - | TGTGCCAGCAGCCGTCCCCTTCCGGGATTAAGCTTATACGACAATGAGCAGTTCTTC | CASSRPLPGLSLYDNEQFF
13 | TRBJ1-3 | TRBV20-1 | - | - | TGCAGTGCTAGACAGTTCTCTGGAAACACCATATATTTT | CSARQFSGNTIYF
15 | TRBJ2-2 | TRBV28 | many | TRBD1 | TGTGCCAGCAGCCCTGGGACAGCGAACACCGGGGAGCTGTTTTTT | CASSPGTANTGELFF
14 | TRBJ1-5 | TRBV24-1 | many | - | TGTGCCACCAGTGATTTCCGGGTTCTTCAGCCCCAGCATTTT | CATSDFRVLQPQHF
14 | TRBJ1-1 | TRBV12-3/TRBV12-4 | - | - | TGTGCCAGCAGTTTTACGACACAGCATAATGAAGCTTTCTTT | CASSFTTQHNEAFF
16 | TRBJ2-4 | TRBV15 | few | - | TGTGCCACCAGCAGAGATTGGGCAGACACCAAAAACATTCAGTACTTC | CATSRDWADTKNIQYF
15 | TRBJ2-7 | TRBV30 | many | TRBD1 | TGTGCCTGGGGCCTACCCGGGACAGTGCCCTACGAGCAGTACTTC | CAWGLPGTVPYEQYF
24 | TRBJ1-5 | TRBV4-1 | - | - | TGCGCCAGCAGCCAAGTTCCAGGAGTGGTTATATGGGGCCTCCCCCCATATAGCAATCAGCCCCAGCATTTT | CASSQVPGVVIWGLPPYSNQPQHF
14 | TRBJ2-5 | TRBV12-3/TRBV12-4 | many | - | TGTGCCAGCAGTCTAAGAAGGGACACTGAGACCCAGTACTTC | CASSLRRDTETQYF
13 | TRBJ2-7 | TRBV20-1 | - | TRBD2 | TGCAGTGCTGAGGGTGGGGGGGGGTACGAGCAGTACTTC | CSAEGGGGYEQYF
15 | TRBJ2-7 | TRBV12-3/TRBV12-4 | many | - | TGTGCCAGCAGCCGCCTTAGCTGGCAGTACTACGAGCAGTACTTC | CASSRLSWQYYEQYF